This T cell receptor beta chain was captured in a study of molecular identifiers for immune sequencing clone quantification. Concerning this clonotype: Compared with germline, one end of the junction differs, possibly owing to a read error.

TCRdb used MiXCR to reprocess the PCR reads, holding one entry per CDR3 protein. The sample comprises 460,000 or so distinct CDR3 sequences, 25% of which are singletons, and just over 0.75% rests with the top ten. Germline values: CDR1 MNHEY, CDR2 SVGEGT. The CDR3 has 14 amino acids. The chain has TRBV6-2 or TRBV6-3 and TRBJ2-5; D tentatively reads TRBD1 or TRBD2 (5 bases each). Source material: naive CD8+ T cells from blood, with Jurkat cell RNA spiked in. This sample's subset: FACS-sorted CD8+CD4-CCR7+CD45RA+ naive T cells. This TCR came from a human donor in good health. Some libraries in this study had Jurkat cell RNA spiked in. The CDR3: CASSRGPYQETQHF. The CDR3 DNA follows: TGTGCCAGCAGCCGGGGCCCGTACCAAGAGACCCAGCACTTC.